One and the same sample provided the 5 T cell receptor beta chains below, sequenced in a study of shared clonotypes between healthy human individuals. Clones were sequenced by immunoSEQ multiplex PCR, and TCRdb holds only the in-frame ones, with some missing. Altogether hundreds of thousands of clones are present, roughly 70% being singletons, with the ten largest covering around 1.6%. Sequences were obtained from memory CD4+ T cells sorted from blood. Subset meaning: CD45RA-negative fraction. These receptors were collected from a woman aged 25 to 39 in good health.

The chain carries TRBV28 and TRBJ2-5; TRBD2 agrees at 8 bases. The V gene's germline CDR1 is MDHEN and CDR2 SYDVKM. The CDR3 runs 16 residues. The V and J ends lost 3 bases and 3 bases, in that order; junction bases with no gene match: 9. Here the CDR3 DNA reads TGTGCCAGCAGTTTGGCTCCCGGGACTAGAGAAGAGACCCAGTACTTC. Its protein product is CASSLAPGTREETQYF. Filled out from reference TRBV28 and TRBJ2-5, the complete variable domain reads DVKVTQSSRYLVKRTGEKVFLECVQDMDHENMFWYRQDPGLGLRLIYFSYDVKMKEKGDIPEGYSVSREKKERFSLILESASTNQTSMYLCASSLAPGTREETQYFGPGTRLLVL.

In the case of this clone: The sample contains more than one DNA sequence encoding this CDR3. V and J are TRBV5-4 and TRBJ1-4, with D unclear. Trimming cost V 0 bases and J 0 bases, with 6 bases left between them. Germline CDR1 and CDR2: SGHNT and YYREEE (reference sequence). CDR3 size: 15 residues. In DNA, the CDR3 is TGTGCCAGCAGCTTGGGGGGAGCAACTAATGAAAAACTGTTTTTT. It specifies CASSLGGATNEKLFF. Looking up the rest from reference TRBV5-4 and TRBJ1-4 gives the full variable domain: ETGVTQSPTHLIKTRGQQVTLRCSSQSGHNTVSWYQQALGQGPQFIFQYYREEENGRGNFPPRFSGLQFPNYSSELNVNALELDDSALYLCASSLGGATNEKLFFGSGTQLSVL.

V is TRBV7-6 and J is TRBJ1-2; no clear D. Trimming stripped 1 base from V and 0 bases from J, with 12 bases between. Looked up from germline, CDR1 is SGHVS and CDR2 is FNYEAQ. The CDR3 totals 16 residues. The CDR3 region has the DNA TGTGCCAGCAGCTTAGGGCCGGCGGGGTCTAACTATGGCTACACCTTC. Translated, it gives CASSLGPAGSNYGYTF.

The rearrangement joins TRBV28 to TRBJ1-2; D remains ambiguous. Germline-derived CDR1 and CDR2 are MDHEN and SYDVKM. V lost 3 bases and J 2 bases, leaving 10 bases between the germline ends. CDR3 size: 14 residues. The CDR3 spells CASSFGRANYGYTF. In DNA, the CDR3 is TGTGCCAGCAGTTTCGGCAGAGCAAACTATGGCTACACCTTC.

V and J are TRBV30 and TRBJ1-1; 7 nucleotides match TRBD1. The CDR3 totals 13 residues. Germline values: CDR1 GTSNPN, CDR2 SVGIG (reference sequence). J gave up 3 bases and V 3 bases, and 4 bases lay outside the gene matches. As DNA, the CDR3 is TGTGCCTGGAGAGGACAGGAGTACACTGAAGCTTTCTTT. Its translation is CAWRGQEYTEAFF.